The 10 T cell receptor beta chains given below trace back to one sample, sequenced in a study of high-grade serous ovarian cancer treatment subgroups. Generated by immunoSEQ multiplex PCR, the TCRdb table keeps only in-frame clones and is missing some. The repertoire holds about 16,000 clones, with approximately 76% as singletons. Tumor samples were obtained before definitive surgery or chemotherapy. Input material: tumor tissue. All receptors derive from a human donor with high-grade serous ovarian cancer.

J is TRBJ2-2 and V is TRBV9; 11 bases line up with TRBD2. Germline V CDR1 and CDR2: SGDLS, YYNGEE. Unmatched junction bases numbered 2, after V lost 4 bases and J lost 6 bases. This CDR3 spans 14 amino acids. CDR3 nucleotide sequence: TGTGCCAGCAGCAAGGGACTAGCGGCCGGGGAGCTGTTTTTT. Protein: CASSKGLAAGELFF.

The chain combines TRBV6-5 with TRBJ2-4, with 7 positions matching TRBD1. The V gene end was trimmed by 0 bases and the J gene end by 1 base; junction bases not matched to a gene: 3. Germline CDR1 and CDR2: MNHEY and SVGAGI. The CDR3 sequence is 16 residues long. CDR3 sequence: CASSYSLGGAKNIQYF. As DNA, the CDR3 is TGTGCCAGCAGTTACTCGTTAGGGGGCGCCAAAAACATTCAGTACTTC.

The V and J genes are TRBV6-6 and TRBJ2-3, with D uncertain. CDR1 MNHNY and CDR2 SVGAGI come from the germline V gene (reference sequence). The germline V and J ends were trimmed by 2 bases and 6 bases, with 3 bases remaining between them. This CDR3 is built from 11 residues. The CDR3 loop is CASSYPDTQYF. In nucleotides, the CDR3 is TGTGCCAGCAGTTACCCCGATACGCAGTATTTT.

The chain couples TRBV28 to TRBJ1-5, with 8 nucleotides matching TRBD1. The CDR3 consists of 14 residues. Germline-derived CDR1 and CDR2 are MDHEN and SYDVKM. Trimming took 6 bases from V and 5 from J; bases not matched to a gene: 6. The CDR3 DNA is TGTGCCAGCAGCATCCCAGGGGGCTATCAGCCCCAGCATTTT. Translating gives CASSIPGGYQPQHF.

This clone was seen a few times. A read error may produce the germline difference seen at one junction end. J is TRBJ2-3 and V is TRBV7-7; D possibly matches TRBD1 or TRBD2 (6 bases each). The length of the CDR3 is 14 residues. Per the germline V gene, CDR1 is SSHAT and CDR2 is FNYEAQ (reference sequence). DNA of the CDR3: TGTGCTAGCAGCCTAGGAGGGGGAGTGGGTACGCAGTATTTT. Protein: CASSLGGGVGTQYF.

The chain links TRBV7-3 to TRBJ2-7, with unresolved D. This CDR3 region has 13 residues. V was shortened by 2 bases and J by 7 bases, with 12 bases between the two germline ends. Germline-derived CDR1 and CDR2 are SGHTA and FQGTGA. The CDR3 protein is CASSLVVLEEQYF. CDR3 sequence (DNA): TGTGCCAGCAGCTTAGTTGTGTTGGAGGAGCAGTACTTC.

This clone showed up just a few times. The chain links TRBV9 to TRBJ1-2; 9 nucleotides match TRBD1. CDR3 size: 14 residues. Germline CDR1 SGDLS, CDR2 YYNGEE. Germline trimming cut 5 bases from V and 5 bases from J; bases unmatched to any gene: 7. CDR3 bases: TGTGCCAGCAGTACCGGGACAGGGTCTTATGGCTACACCTTC. It specifies CASSTGTGSYGYTF.

The V call is TRBV11-3, the J call TRBJ2-5; 9 bases are a match to TRBD1. Germline lookup yields CDR1 SGHNT and CDR2 YENEEA. V was pared by 5 bases and J by 2 bases, with 6 bases of the junction left unmatched. This CDR3 is 15 amino acids long. CDR3 amino acids: CASSAGTGKQETQYF. The CDR3 DNA reads TGTGCCAGCAGCGCCGGGACAGGGAAGCAAGAGACCCAGTACTTC.

The gene calls are TRBV18 and TRBJ2-3; D might be TRBD2 (6 bases). V lost 1 base to trimming and J lost 5 bases, with 10 bases between them. Germline CDR1 reads KGHSH; CDR2 reads LQKENI. CDR3 size: 14 residues. The CDR3 loop is CASSPRGERDTQYF. The CDR3 bases are TGTGCCAGCTCACCACGCGGGGAACGAGATACGCAGTATTTT.

The chain is built from TRBV5-6 and TRBJ2-3; 7 bases are a match to TRBD2. CDR1 SGHDT and CDR2 YYEEEE come from the germline V gene. V shed 2 bases, J shed 2 bases, and the junction held 11 bases outside the gene matches. There are 17 residues in the CDR3. The DNA of the CDR3 is TGTGCCAGCAGCTTAGATCAGGCGGGGGACTTCACAGATACGCAGTATTTT. Protein sequence: CASSLDQAGDFTDTQYF.